This TCR beta chain was found in a study of fetal regulatory T cell absence and autoimmunity. Study details: Exocrine pancreas autoimmunity occurred in IPEX patients lacking clinical diabetes.

Notes on the study in general: Pancreas and cord blood did not differ much in TRB family usage. Pancreas TCRs were oligoclonally enriched versus cord blood, some clones over 85-fold.

From germline, CDR1 is WSHSY and CDR2 SAAADI. V lost 3 bases to trimming and J lost 2 bases; unmatched junction nucleotides: 0. The CDR3 has 14 amino acids. This clone was found a few times. The antigen remains undetermined. TCRdb keeps only in-frame clones here, not all; method: immunoSEQ multiplex PCR. This sample yields more than 90,000 clones, of which about 78% are seen a single time; roughly 2% belongs to the top ten. The genes are TRBV10-2 and TRBJ2-1; TRBD2 aligns across 8 bases. The sequencing sample was made of pancreas tissue. The origin of this receptor is a male donor with IPEX syndrome. Here the CDR3 DNA reads TGCGCCAGCAGTGACGGGAGGGCCTACAATGAGCAGTTCTTC. This translates into CASSDGRAYNEQFF.